What follows is one T cell receptor beta chain and its context. Looked up from germline, CDR1 is MDHEN and CDR2 is SYDVKM. With 4 bases removed from V and 0 bases from J, the gap between germline ends came to 9 bases. The CDR3 totals 15 residues. The data were taken from a study of blood T cell repertoires in COVID-19. Sequenced by immunoSEQ multiplex PCR; TCRdb stores in-frame clones only, minus some. This sample has fewer than 350,000 clones, with around 90% found just once. Material for sequencing was peripheral blood. This receptor was identified in a woman in her twenties or thirties with COVID-19, enrolled during active disease. The V gene is TRBV28, the J gene TRBJ1-4; D not certain. In DNA form, the CDR3 reads TGTGCCAGCAGTTCCGAGGGCACAACTAATGAAAAACTGTTTTTT. It is translated as CASSSEGTTNEKLFF.